This record concerns one T cell receptor beta chain sequence. These data originate in a study of shared clonotypes between healthy human individuals. CDR1 is SGHRS, CDR2 YFSETQ, per germline. The V and J ends lost 3 bases and 7 bases, in that order; junction bases with no gene match: 11. The CDR3 totals 16 residues. Libraries were prepared by immunoSEQ multiplex PCR; TCRdb keeps only in-frame clonotypes and omits some of them. The sample has 1.4 million or so clones, about 98.5% seen once. The rearrangement joins TRBV5-1 to TRBJ1-5, with 9 nucleotides matching TRBD1. The TCR was taken from a man between 25 and 39 years old in good health. Sequences were obtained from naive CD4+ T cells sorted from blood. Subset in this sample: CD45RA+ positively selected. The CDR3 DNA is TGCGCCAGCAGCTCCAAACCAACAGGGGGCTTGCAGCCCCAGCATTTT. This sequence encodes CASSSKPTGGLQPQHF.